The rows below give T cell receptor beta chains drawn from one sample of a study of CD8+ T cells in alopecia areata. Here immunoSEQ multiplex PCR was the method, and the copy in TCRdb shows in-frame clones only, minus some. The repertoire holds 87,000 or so clones, with about two thirds as singletons. Sample: CD8+ T cells sorted from blood, taken between weeks 43 and 45, from a patient treated with tofacitinib. The receptors were gathered from a human donor with alopecia areata. CDR3s include the opening cysteine and the closing phenylalanine or tryptophan. The order of the fields is J gene, V gene, clone size, D gene, CDR3 protein, CDR3 DNA. The D gene is left open where the match is weak. Size values are once, few and many counts, or a class for expanded clones, and some rows have none.

j_call: TRBJ2-1; v_call: TRBV6-6; clone_size: -; d_call: -; cdr3_aa: CASSYRGQGDEQFF; cdr3_nt: TGTGCCAGCAGTTACCGAGGCCAGGGTGATGAGCAGTTCTTC
j_call: TRBJ2-7; v_call: TRBV14; clone_size: -; d_call: -; cdr3_aa: CASSQGSLPYEQYF; cdr3_nt: TGTGCCAGCAGCCAAGGCAGCCTCCCCTACGAGCAGTACTTC
j_call: TRBJ2-1; v_call: TRBV4-3; clone_size: once; d_call: TRBD1; cdr3_aa: CASSPGTGESYEQFF; cdr3_nt: TGCGCCAGCAGCCCCGGGACAGGGGAAAGCTATGAGCAGTTCTTC
j_call: TRBJ2-5; v_call: TRBV19; clone_size: -; d_call: -; cdr3_aa: CASSSHDRPDRETQYF; cdr3_nt: TGTGCCAGTAGTAGCCACGACAGGCCCGATCGAGAGACCCAGTACTTC
j_call: TRBJ1-2; v_call: TRBV19; clone_size: -; d_call: TRBD1; cdr3_aa: CASLDRGDGYGYTF; cdr3_nt: TGTGCCAGCCTCGACAGGGGCGATGGGTATGGCTACACCTTC
j_call: TRBJ2-2; v_call: TRBV6-5; clone_size: many; d_call: TRBD2; cdr3_aa: CASTQGLELTGELFF; cdr3_nt: TGTGCCAGCACCCAGGGACTAGAGCTCACCGGGGAGCTGTTTTTT
j_call: TRBJ2-5; v_call: TRBV11-2; clone_size: once; d_call: TRBD2; cdr3_aa: CASRRTSGGLETQYF; cdr3_nt: TGTGCCAGCAGAAGAACTAGCGGGGGGCTAGAGACCCAGTACTTC
j_call: TRBJ2-3; v_call: TRBV30; clone_size: once; d_call: -; cdr3_aa: CAWSPGRGTDTQYF; cdr3_nt: TGTGCCTGGAGTCCGGGGCGCGGCACAGATACGCAGTATTTT
j_call: TRBJ1-5; v_call: TRBV11-2; clone_size: few; d_call: -; cdr3_aa: CASSLGRGINQPQHF; cdr3_nt: TGTGCCAGCAGCTTGGGGAGGGGGATCAATCAGCCCCAGCATTTT
j_call: TRBJ2-7; v_call: TRBV5-1; clone_size: -; d_call: TRBD1; cdr3_aa: CASSLMGQGMAEQYF; cdr3_nt: TGCGCCAGCAGCTTGATGGGACAGGGGATGGCCGAGCAGTACTTC
j_call: TRBJ2-7; v_call: TRBV27; clone_size: -; d_call: -; cdr3_aa: CASSLQGVDEQYF; cdr3_nt: TGTGCCAGCAGTTTACAGGGAGTCGACGAGCAGTACTTC
j_call: TRBJ2-2; v_call: TRBV13; clone_size: -; d_call: -; cdr3_aa: CASRGLHSSTGELFF; cdr3_nt: TGTGCCAGCAGAGGGCTACATTCTTCCACCGGGGAGCTGTTTTTT
j_call: TRBJ1-1; v_call: TRBV4-3; clone_size: -; d_call: -; cdr3_aa: CASSQATANGRAFF; cdr3_nt: TGCGCCAGCAGCCAAGCGACAGCCAACGGGAGAGCTTTCTTT
j_call: TRBJ1-5; v_call: TRBV30; clone_size: -; d_call: TRBD1; cdr3_aa: CAWSATGGNQPQHF; cdr3_nt: TGTGCCTGGAGTGCGACAGGGGGCAATCAGCCCCAGCATTTT
j_call: TRBJ1-2; v_call: TRBV27; clone_size: -; d_call: TRBD1; cdr3_aa: CASSLSRGNYGYTF; cdr3_nt: TGTGCCAGCAGTTTATCCAGGGGGAACTATGGCTACACCTTC
j_call: TRBJ1-5; v_call: TRBV7-9; clone_size: -; d_call: -; cdr3_aa: CAPRFFGRDVSNQPQHF; cdr3_nt: TGTGCCCCCCGTTTCTTTGGGAGGGATGTAAGCAATCAGCCCCAGCATTTT
j_call: TRBJ2-6; v_call: TRBV30; clone_size: -; d_call: -; cdr3_aa: CAWSPPLTF; cdr3_nt: TGTGCCTGGAGTCCCCCACTGACTTTC
j_call: TRBJ2-5; v_call: TRBV30; clone_size: once; d_call: -; cdr3_aa: CALRTTYQETQYF; cdr3_nt: TGTGCCCTAAGGACAACTTACCAAGAGACCCAGTACTTC
j_call: TRBJ1-2; v_call: TRBV5-6; clone_size: -; d_call: TRBD1; cdr3_aa: CASSLYPGQGSYGYTF; cdr3_nt: TGTGCCAGCAGCTTGTACCCGGGACAGGGATCTTATGGCTACACCTTC
j_call: TRBJ2-1; v_call: TRBV6-4; clone_size: many; d_call: -; cdr3_aa: CASSYVGDPNEQFF; cdr3_nt: TGTGCCAGCAGTTACGTGGGGGACCCCAATGAGCAGTTCTTC
j_call: TRBJ1-1; v_call: TRBV30; clone_size: few; d_call: -; cdr3_aa: CAWSTGIGVTEAFF; cdr3_nt: TGTGCCTGGAGTACAGGGATTGGAGTCACTGAAGCTTTCTTT
j_call: TRBJ1-5; v_call: TRBV12-5; clone_size: -; d_call: -; cdr3_aa: CASGSDRANNQPQHF; cdr3_nt: TGTGCTAGTGGTTCCGACCGGGCGAACAATCAGCCCCAGCATTTT
j_call: TRBJ2-1; v_call: TRBV10-3; clone_size: few; d_call: TRBD2; cdr3_aa: CAISDPTGLAGENEQFF; cdr3_nt: TGTGCCATCAGTGACCCTACGGGACTAGCGGGGGAAAATGAGCAGTTCTTC
j_call: TRBJ2-2; v_call: TRBV2; clone_size: -; d_call: TRBD1; cdr3_aa: CASSWDRESNTGELFF; cdr3_nt: TGTGCCAGCAGTTGGGACAGAGAGTCGAACACCGGGGAGCTGTTTTTT
j_call: TRBJ1-2; v_call: TRBV7-2; clone_size: -; d_call: -; cdr3_aa: CASSLGPYGYTF; cdr3_nt: TGTGCCAGCAGCTTAGGGCCCTATGGCTACACCTTC
j_call: TRBJ2-6; v_call: TRBV11-1; clone_size: once; d_call: TRBD1; cdr3_aa: CASSLGQGLSGANVLTF; cdr3_nt: TGTGCCAGCAGCTTGGGACAGGGTTTGTCTGGGGCCAACGTCCTGACTTTC
j_call: TRBJ1-1; v_call: TRBV10-3; clone_size: few; d_call: -; cdr3_aa: CATNNRNTEAFF; cdr3_nt: TGTGCCACGAATAATAGGAACACTGAAGCTTTCTTT
j_call: TRBJ1-4; v_call: TRBV2; clone_size: -; d_call: -; cdr3_aa: CASSDWQGNEKLFF; cdr3_nt: TGTGCCAGCAGTGATTGGCAGGGAAATGAAAAACTGTTTTTT
j_call: TRBJ2-3; v_call: TRBV7-8; clone_size: -; d_call: -; cdr3_aa: CASSLGQGGPRTDTQYF; cdr3_nt: TGTGCCAGCAGCTTAGGGCAGGGTGGGCCCCGCACAGATACGCAGTATTTT
j_call: TRBJ1-2; v_call: TRBV7-2; clone_size: -; d_call: -; cdr3_aa: CASSLRQATYGYTF; cdr3_nt: TGTGCCAGCAGCTTAAGGCAGGCGACCTATGGCTACACCTTC
j_call: TRBJ2-7; v_call: TRBV4-3; clone_size: -; d_call: -; cdr3_aa: CASSQEREMHYEQYF; cdr3_nt: TGCGCCAGCAGCCAAGAAAGGGAGATGCACTACGAGCAGTACTTC
j_call: TRBJ1-2; v_call: TRBV29-1; clone_size: few; d_call: TRBD1; cdr3_aa: CSVKGYGTDYGYTF; cdr3_nt: TGCAGCGTCAAAGGCTATGGGACAGACTATGGCTACACCTTC
j_call: TRBJ2-3; v_call: TRBV4-3; clone_size: -; d_call: -; cdr3_aa: CASSQEGVSTDTQYF; cdr3_nt: TGCGCCAGCAGCCAAGAGGGAGTTTCCACAGATACGCAGTATTTT
j_call: TRBJ1-1; v_call: TRBV13; clone_size: -; d_call: -; cdr3_aa: CASSLSMGNTEAFF; cdr3_nt: TGTGCCAGCAGCTTATCAATGGGGAACACTGAAGCTTTCTTT
j_call: TRBJ1-1; v_call: TRBV29-1; clone_size: -; d_call: -; cdr3_aa: CSVEKNTEAFF; cdr3_nt: TGCAGCGTGGAAAAGAACACTGAAGCTTTCTTT
j_call: TRBJ2-3; v_call: TRBV4-3; clone_size: -; d_call: -; cdr3_aa: CASSQDHAREDTDTQYF; cdr3_nt: TGCGCCAGCAGCCAAGATCATGCCAGGGAAGATACAGATACGCAGTATTTT
j_call: TRBJ2-3; v_call: TRBV7-6; clone_size: -; d_call: TRBD1; cdr3_aa: CASRNRTGWADTQYF; cdr3_nt: TGTGCCAGCAGGAACCGGACAGGGTGGGCAGATACGCAGTATTTT
j_call: TRBJ1-5; v_call: TRBV15; clone_size: few; d_call: -; cdr3_aa: CATSSLDVVIQPQHF; cdr3_nt: TGTGCCACCAGCTCACTAGACGTTGTAATCCAGCCCCAGCATTTT
j_call: TRBJ2-3; v_call: TRBV6-6; clone_size: -; d_call: -; cdr3_aa: CASSYSKSPDTQYF; cdr3_nt: TGTGCCAGCAGTTACTCGAAGTCTCCAGATACGCAGTATTTT
j_call: TRBJ1-5; v_call: TRBV27; clone_size: -; d_call: -; cdr3_aa: CASSPTNPNQPQHF; cdr3_nt: TGTGCCAGCAGTCCGACAAACCCCAATCAGCCCCAGCATTTT
j_call: TRBJ1-2; v_call: TRBV30; clone_size: -; d_call: TRBD1; cdr3_aa: CAWSEGTGANYGYTF; cdr3_nt: TGTGCCTGGAGTGAAGGGACAGGGGCTAACTATGGCTACACCTTC
j_call: TRBJ1-1; v_call: TRBV6-5; clone_size: -; d_call: -; cdr3_aa: CASSYTEVTEAFF; cdr3_nt: TGTGCCAGCAGTTATACCGAGGTGACTGAAGCTTTCTTT
j_call: TRBJ2-1; v_call: TRBV11-2; clone_size: -; d_call: TRBD2; cdr3_aa: CASSLVRAGGGNEQFF; cdr3_nt: TGTGCCAGCAGCTTAGTCCGAGCGGGGGGCGGAAATGAGCAGTTCTTC
j_call: TRBJ2-6; v_call: TRBV30; clone_size: -; d_call: -; cdr3_aa: CAWSVGARSGANVLTF; cdr3_nt: TGTGCCTGGAGTGTAGGGGCTCGCTCTGGGGCCAACGTCCTGACTTTC
j_call: TRBJ2-7; v_call: TRBV4-3; clone_size: -; d_call: -; cdr3_aa: CASSQDRSVPYEQYF; cdr3_nt: TGCGCCAGCAGCCAAGATAGGTCAGTCCCCTACGAGCAGTACTTC
j_call: TRBJ1-5; v_call: TRBV7-6; clone_size: -; d_call: TRBD1; cdr3_aa: CASSLKTGSHQPQHF; cdr3_nt: TGTGCCAGCAGCTTAAAGACAGGGAGCCATCAGCCCCAGCATTTT
j_call: TRBJ2-3; v_call: TRBV10-2; clone_size: -; d_call: TRBD2; cdr3_aa: CASSLTSGDTQYF; cdr3_nt: TGCGCCAGCAGCCTGACTAGCGGGGATACGCAGTATTTT
j_call: TRBJ1-1; v_call: TRBV29-1; clone_size: -; d_call: TRBD1; cdr3_aa: CSVDADRVNTEAFF; cdr3_nt: TGCAGCGTTGATGCCGACAGGGTTAACACTGAAGCTTTCTTT
j_call: TRBJ2-7; v_call: TRBV7-2; clone_size: -; d_call: -; cdr3_aa: CASSLARDQYF; cdr3_nt: TGTGCCAGCAGCTTAGCCCGGGATCAGTACTTC